This T cell receptor beta chain came from a study of blood T cells in healthy people across ages (dated by TCRdb to 2013 to 2016). Broadly, across the study: In model experiments, template switching captured roughly one uniquely barcoded TCR beta cDNA molecule for every two T cells. The study measured age-related changes in TCR beta repertoire diversity using deep sequencing normalized with unique cDNA molecular identifiers. Donors were grouped into four age groups: young (average roughly 17 years), middle-aged (39), aged (around 56) and long-lived (just over 80). Two additional independent replicas of 1 million unique cDNA reads from the same blood draw were analyzed for two donors (one aged 18 to 30 and one aged 80 or older).

The library was prepared using 5' RACE. Sequencing relied on an Illumina HiSeq 2500. A second PCR of about 6 to 11 cycles was performed with a sample-barcoded 5' primer and a J-beta primer mix. Each TCR beta cDNA molecule received a unique molecular identifier from a template-switch 5' adaptor carrying 12 random nucleotides. At least 2.5 million CDR3-containing paired-end reads were obtained from each sample. All of the RNA was converted into first-strand cDNA using the Mint cDNA synthesis kit, with a TRBC-specific oligonucleotide serving as the primer. All cDNA was treated with uracil-DNA glycosylase and then went through a first 18-cycle PCR with the universal primers M1SS and BC2_uni_R. Regarding the original processing steps: For normalization, 1 million high-quality reads were randomly selected from each sample, with every read carrying a distinct molecular identifier. Instead of being binned into consensus sequences, reads that shared molecular identifiers were thrown out. CDR3 identification, clonotype clustering and error correction used MiTCR with a Q25 quality threshold and the strictest error-elimination algorithm. A nonparametric unseen species model using Euler transformation provided a lower-bound estimate of total TCR beta diversity. TCRdb reprocessing: public reads trimmed at Q25 with fastp, clones called with MiXCR, in-frame beta chains kept. Rows with one shared CDR3 protein collapse into an entry with the most common genes and DNA. TCRdb's processing, not the authors', yielded these V and J calls. The sample profile shows more than 900,000 distinct CDR3 sequences; almost 30% of them were found once. Together, the top ten hold about a tenth of the sample.

The donors were roughly 40 Caucasian individuals from Russia, aged roughly 6 to 95 years, who were systemically healthy. Approximately 9.3 milliliters of peripheral blood were drawn from each donor into EDTA-treated Vacutainer tubes. PBMCs were isolated by Ficoll-Paque density-gradient centrifugation, with at least 6 million obtained per sample. Trizol reagent was used to extract total RNA from PBMCs, with at least 5.5 micrograms per sample. For every donor, flow cytometry on a PBMC aliquot measured the percentage of naive CD45RAhigh/CD27high T cells. Its CDR3 holds 15 amino acids, cysteine through phenylalanine. This entry keeps only the CDR3 DNA: 45 bases, framed from base 1. At the junction V is shortened by 1 base and J by 7 bases; bases outside the gene matches: 7. Taken from the germline V gene, the CDR1 and CDR2 loops are SGHTA and FQGNSA. A remark on this clonotype: Its target antigen remains unknown. No base-level quality is on record; no much larger clone is a single base apart.

Study-level results and caveats: There was a strong correlation between observed TCR beta diversity and the percentage of naive T cells measured by flow cytometry. The long-lived group showed more naive CD4+ T cells, fewer expanded clones and increased TCR diversity than the aged group, suggesting age selection. Because the CMV infection status of the donors was unknown, age-related changes in expanded clonotypes may potentially have been confounded. Observed TCR beta diversity per million T cells fell roughly linearly with age, and a significant reduction was already apparent by age around 40. Estimates of total diversity based on one million sequenced T cells were regarded as lower bounds and as underestimates. Since profiling was done on bulk unsorted PBMCs, naive and antigen-experienced compartments could not be conclusively compared.

These data were likewise used in another study, on T cells of mothers and their children. Looking at the second paper: Donors were nine systemically healthy Caucasian individuals: three mothers and their six children. cDNA synthesis used all of the extracted RNA, with 1.5 ug of RNA in each 15 ul reaction. In the second PCR, the M1S primer added sample barcodes and 2-4 random nucleotides. Over 9 million TCR beta CDR3 reads came from each mother, compared with around 3 million reads from each child. Thymic selection similarly shapes TCR recombination output in related and unrelated pairs, with minor effect from inherited differences. Normalized repertoire overlap was always found to be slightly, but never significantly, higher in related mother-child pairs than in unrelated mother-child pairs. With a sensitivity of around 97 clones per million clonotypes, no persistent microchimeric T cell clones were detected. The study used deep NGS to compare TCR beta repertoires of mothers and children, seeking features distinguishing related mother-child pairs from unrelated individuals. On average, the children were roughly 11 +/- 4 years old, while the mothers were approximately 41 +/- 4 years old. Libraries were sequenced on Illumina HiSeq 2000 with 100+100 nt paired-end reads after adapter ligation with NEBNext reagents. To prevent cross-contamination, the mother and child libraries were prepared a month apart and were sequenced in separate runs. For each donor, somewhere between about 450,000 and 2,100,000 distinct TCR beta clonotypes were identified. Naive TCR beta clonotypes were estimated from low-frequency clonotypes matched to each donor's FACS-determined naive share, without sorting.

Rearrangement joined TRBV7-2 to TRBJ2-1; the central 7 bases match TRBD1. Sample: blood. This TCR was recovered from a woman aged 40 to 50 in good health. The bases are TGTGCCAGCAGCTTAGTGGGGCGACAGGGTAATGAGCAGTTCTTC. Its protein reads: CASSLVGRQGNEQFF. Outside the CDR3, residues come from the reference TRBV7-2 and TRBJ2-1 proteins, so the full variable domain is: GAGVSQSPSNKVTEKGKDVELRCDPISGHTALYWYRQSLGQGLEFLIYFQGNSAPDKSGLPSDRFSAERTGGSVSTLTIQRTQQEDSAVYLCASSLVGRQGNEQFFGPGTRLTVL.